Given below is one T cell receptor beta chain in context. No antigen is known for it. Sequencing of TCR beta was carried out in blood CD8+ and CD4+ T cells. CD8+ and CD4+ T cells were negatively isolated; TEMRA cells were FACS-enriched. Trimming pared 4 bases from V and 1 base from J, leaving 13 bases between. This CDR3 has 14 amino acids. CDR1 is GTSNPN, CDR2 SVGIG, per germline (reference sequence). This entry belongs to a study of CD8 T cells in Susac syndrome. Notes on the study in general: Individuals included in the TCR sequencing and HLA analysis were acknowledged by the study to be relatively few in number.

It was with random hexamers that about 0.45 to 1 ug RNA was reverse transcribed. Across 54 Vbeta and 13 Jbeta, immunoSEQ multiplex PCR amplified TCR beta CDR3. TCRdb itself ran the immunoSEQ multiplex PCR reads through MiXCR, one entry per CDR3 protein. Among 100,000 to 150,000 distinct CDR3 sequences listed, roughly 80% were seen once. The sequenced sample consisted of CD8+ T cells from PBMCs. The chain combines TRBV30 with TRBJ1-1, with a tentative D call TRBD1 (5 bases). The clonotype was recovered from a human donor with multiple sclerosis. In nucleotides, the CDR3 is TGTGCCTGGACGCTCCCCAGGGAGAACACTGAAGCTTTCTTT. It codes for CAWTLPRENTEAFF.